This TCR beta chain was sequenced in a study of T cells in Graves' hyperthyroidism and ophthalmopathy. This clonotype was detected a few times. Researchers took RNA transcripts and amplified the TCR beta CDR3 regions from them. HTBI primers were employed in a first-round RT-PCR of the TCR CDR3. TCRdb ran MiXCR on the multiplex PCR reads and lists one entry per CDR3 protein. The table lists fewer than 200,000 distinct CDR3 sequences, just under 9.5% of them singletons, with less than 25% in the top ten. Trimming removed 2 bases from V and 7 bases from J; junction bases left unmatched: 5. This CDR3 is built from 14 residues. Germline values: CDR1 MGHRA, CDR2 YSYEKL. In patients aged 18 to 65, hyperthyroidism was newly diagnosed, with duration under 2 months. Exclusion followed for patients with uncontrolled infection, other autoimmune disease, pregnancy or lactation. Orbital computed tomography and thyroid ultrasound, together with serum TRAb and thyroxine and clinical symptoms, were used for diagnoses.

The chain carries TRBV4-1 and TRBJ2-4; 7 positions agree with TRBD1. This TCR was sampled from a woman aged 18-35 years with Graves' hyperthyroidism that later progressed to Graves' ophthalmopathy. Sequencing input: blood. The CDR3: CASSQTQGSNIQYF. CDR3 bases: TGCGCCAGCAGCCAAACACAGGGGTCGAACATTCAGTACTTC.